The clone carrying this T cell receptor (beta chain) was recorded a few times. Its antigen is as yet unknown. These data originate in a study of cytomegalovirus exposure and HLA in healthy donors. Looking at the study overall: The early release's HLA-typed donors yielded 78 million or so unique TCRs. General study results and limits: Common viral pathogens were later found to be apparently linked to several of the most significant clusters.

This CDR3 is 16 amino acids long. Germline CDR1 SGHVS, CDR2 FNYEAQ. V gave up 2 bases and J gave up 0 bases; unmatched junction bases: 6. PCR used 60 Vbeta primers and 13 Jbeta primers. TCRdb's copy holds only in-frame clones and misses some; the assay was immunoSEQ multiplex PCR. The sample carries 90,000 to 100,000 clones, approximately 79% recorded once. The TCR was taken from a woman aged 55-75 years in good health and CMV-seropositive. The chain joins TRBV7-6 to TRBJ1-1; 7 positions agree with TRBD1. The sequenced material came from PBMCs. The CDR3 loop reads CASSLMQGEVNTEAFF. Written as DNA, the CDR3 is TGTGCCAGCAGCTTAATGCAGGGGGAAGTGAACACTGAAGCTTTCTTT.